The 26 T cell receptor beta chains in this list originate from one sample, sequenced in a study of human T cells and chemical hapten exposure (dated by TCRdb to the early 2020s). Receptors were amplified or captured by RACE. The instrument was a NextSeq 500. TCRdb passed the public sequencing reads through fastp at Q25 and MiXCR, retaining productive beta sequences. Here each entry gathers all rows of one CDR3 protein and keeps the most common genes and DNA. Recorded for this sample are 50,000 or so distinct CDR3 sequences; roughly a tenth of them occurred a single time. The ten largest clones take up approximately 15% of the sample. The sample's time point label, in plain terms: patch test 3, about 24 weeks after DPC sensitization. Reading the label with the study, this specimen's treatment or condition is: therapeutic diphenylcyclopropenone sensitization with weekly scalp DPC. The sequencing here drew on whole blood, taken in connection with sensitization to the hapten diphenylcyclopropenone (DPC). The receptors were sampled from a woman in her forties with alopecia areata. Some clones in this sample may be carry-over from other donors' samples.

This clonotype was counted only a few times. V gene TRBV20-1 combines with J gene TRBJ1-5, with D possibly matching TRBD1 (5 bases). In germline, CDR1 is DFQATT, CDR2 SNEGSKA (reference sequence). Trimming removed 3 bases at V and 6 bases at J, with 12 bases between. The CDR3 extends over 13 amino acids. CDR3 in DNA: TGCAGTGCTAGCGTCAGGGTGTCTCAGCCCCAGCATTTT. This encodes CSASVRVSQPQHF.

This sequence joins TRBV6-6 and TRBJ2-1; 13 bases map to TRBD2. Germline CDR1 MNHNY, CDR2 SVGAGI (reference sequence). Trimming at V came to 5 bases and at J to 8 bases, leaving 12 bases not matched to a gene. CDR3 length: 17 amino acids. The CDR3 sequence: CASSHNTLAGGSYEQFF. The CDR3 region has the DNA TGTGCCAGCAGTCATAATACACTAGCGGGGGGGAGCTATGAGCAGTTCTTC.

This clonotype was seen at least ten times. The V and J genes are TRBV20-1 and TRBJ2-5; 7 bases are a match to TRBD2. The CDR3 length is 14 residues. Germline CDR1 is DFQATT and CDR2 is SNEGSKA (reference sequence). CDR3 in amino acids: CSAPGLAEGETQYF. CDR3 nucleotides: TGCAGCGCCCCGGGGCTAGCGGAGGGAGAGACCCAGTACTTC.

This clonotype came up a few times. The V gene is TRBV12-3 or TRBV12-4, the J gene TRBJ2-2; tentatively, D is TRBD1 (6 bases). Trimming pared 5 bases from V and 2 bases from J, leaving 18 bases between. The CDR3 has 17 residues. CDR3 nucleotide sequence: TGTGCCAGCAGTACTATTCGCCCACAGGGTAACACCGGGGAGCTGTTTTTT. Translation: CASSTIRPQGNTGELFF.

A few counts support this clonotype. This CDR3 reads CASRRDSSISNTGELFF. CDR3 DNA: TGTGCCAGCAGGAGGGACAGTTCCATATCGAACACCGGGGAGCTGTTTTTT. This sequence joins TRBV2 and TRBJ2-2; 7 bases fit TRBD1. V lost 6 bases and J lost 0; bases outside the gene matches: 10. CDR3 length: 17 residues. The germline CDR1 and CDR2 sequences are SNHLY and FYNNEI.

This clonotype has at least ten counts. This chain connects TRBV6-5 to TRBJ1-1; possibly TRBD1 for D (6 bases). The CDR3 sequence is 14 residues long. Germline lookup yields CDR1 MNHEY and CDR2 SVGAGI. Trimming removed 3 bases at V and 0 bases at J, with 8 bases between. The CDR3 sequence: CASSYRTVNTEAFF. DNA for the CDR3: TGTGCCAGCAGTTATCGGACAGTGAACACTGAAGCTTTCTTT.

The CDR3 sequence: CASTRAGASYEQYF. In DNA form, the CDR3 reads TGTGCCAGCACCCGAGCGGGGGCGTCCTACGAGCAGTACTTC. This chain uses TRBV6-2 or TRBV6-3 with TRBJ2-7, with 8 bases matching TRBD2. V trimming: 7 bases; J trimming: 1 base; junction bases outside the gene matches: 6. The CDR3 has 14 amino acids. Looked up from germline, CDR1 is MNHEY and CDR2 is SVGEGT.

V usage is TRBV28 and J usage is TRBJ2-2; 7 bases fit TRBD2. CDR3 length: 15 residues. The trim removed 1 base at V and 1 base at J, leaving 0 bases unmatched. Germline assignment: CDR1 MDHEN and CDR2 SYDVKM. This CDR3 is CASSLLAGNTGELFF. CDR3 sequence (DNA): TGTGCCAGCAGTTTATTAGCGGGGAACACCGGGGAGCTGTTTTTT.

On this clonotype itself: A single base separates this from a much larger clone, so it may be a read error. This chain uses TRBV18 with TRBJ1-1; D remains unclear. Germline V gene data show CDR1 as KGHSH and CDR2 as LQKENI. This CDR3 comprises 15 residues. CDR3 region: CTSSPRVHLDTEAFF. CDR3 coding DNA: TGTACCAGCTCACCACGGGTTCACCTCGACACTGAAGCTTTCTTT.

This clonotype has a count of ten or more. The V call is TRBV5-6, the J call TRBJ1-4; 9 nucleotides match TRBD1. Per the germline V gene, CDR1 is SGHDT and CDR2 is YYEEEE. V lost 4 bases, J lost 0 bases, and 4 bases stayed unmatched. The CDR3 is 16 residues long. The CDR3 nucleotides are TGTGCCAGCAGCCGCGGGACAGGGTCAACTAATGAAAAACTGTTTTTT. It codes for CASSRGTGSTNEKLFF.

CDR3 in amino acids: CASSSSGGAYEQYF. The CDR3 coding sequence is TGTGCCAGCAGCTCAAGCGGGGGGGCCTACGAGCAGTACTTC. V is TRBV7-2 and J is TRBJ2-7, with 10 bases that match TRBD2. The CDR3 contains 14 residues. In germline, CDR1 is SGHTA, CDR2 FQGNSA. The V gene end was trimmed by 4 bases and the J gene end by 2 bases; junction bases not matched to a gene: 2.

The V and J genes are TRBV11-2 and TRBJ2-1; D possibly corresponds to TRBD2 (6 bases). Germline-derived CDR1 and CDR2 are SGHAT and FQNNGV. Trimming left V 2 bases short and J 10 bases short, with 15 bases between. The CDR3 is made up of 14 amino acids. The DNA of the CDR3 is TGTGCCAGCAGCTTATCGTTCGCGGGACGCGAGCAGTTCTTC. Protein sequence: CASSLSFAGREQFF.

The chain is built from TRBV2 and TRBJ2-5, with a weak D call TRBD1 (5 bases). CDR3 size: 14 residues. V was cut by 3 bases and J by 3 bases, with 11 bases left in between. Germline V CDR1 and CDR2: SNHLY, FYNNEI. CDR3 DNA: TGTGCCAGCAGTGAGACGTCAGGGAAAGAGACCCAGTACTTC. Its protein product is CASSETSGKETQYF.

In its sample, this clonotype was seen a few times. V is TRBV3-1 and J is TRBJ2-3, with D possibly TRBD1 on 6 matching bases. The CDR3 is 16 residues long. Germline assignment: CDR1 LGHDT and CDR2 YNNKEL (reference sequence). V lost 0 bases and J 1 base, leaving 11 bases between the germline ends. The CDR3 loop is CASSQEPGHGTDTQYF. The CDR3 DNA follows: TGTGCCAGCAGCCAAGAACCGGGACATGGCACAGATACGCAGTATTTT.

This clonotype was recorded many times. The chain has TRBV11-2 and TRBJ2-3, with 11 bases that match TRBD2. The CDR3 totals 15 residues. V lost 5 bases to trimming and J lost 4 bases; unmatched junction nucleotides: 5. CDR1 and CDR2 (germline): SGHAT, FQNNGV. CDR3 sequence: CASSRLAGGSDTQYF. CDR3 coding DNA: TGTGCCAGCAGCCGATTAGCGGGGGGGTCAGATACGCAGTATTTT.

This clonotype was seen just once. The chain carries TRBV28 and TRBJ2-1, with a tentative D call TRBD2 (7 bases). V dropped 6 bases and J dropped 9 bases, with 24 bases sitting between them. CDR3 size: 16 residues. CDR1 is MDHEN and CDR2 is SYDVKM in the germline V gene. CDR3 DNA sequence: TGTGCCAGCAGCCCGGGGGGCCTGAAGGGAACTCTTGAGCAGTTCTTC. Amino acid sequence: CASSPGGLKGTLEQFF.

This clonotype has just a few counts. The chain recombines TRBV7-9 with TRBJ2-7; D might be TRBD1 or TRBD2, each matching 6 bases. The V and J ends lost 5 bases and 6 bases respectively, with 11 bases between them. CDR1 is SEHNR and CDR2 is FQNEAQ in the germline V gene (reference sequence). This CDR3 is built from 12 residues. The CDR3 sequence is CASSPGAVEQYF. CDR3 DNA: TGTGCCAGCAGCCCGGGGGCGGTCGAGCAGTACTTC.

Many counts were recorded for this clonotype. The chain links TRBV7-9 to TRBJ1-1; the match to TRBD1 covers 8 bases. Germline CDR1 SEHNR, CDR2 FQNEAQ (reference sequence). Losses at the gene ends were 6 bases for V and 2 bases for J; bases not matched to a gene: 8. The CDR3 runs to 15 residues. CDR3: CASRKDRAPNTEAFF. In DNA form, the CDR3 reads TGTGCCAGCAGAAAGGACAGGGCGCCTAACACTGAAGCTTTCTTT.

This clonotype was seen a single time. One base away lies a much larger clone, so this may be a sequencing read error. The chain couples TRBV18 to TRBJ2-5, with 8 bases identical to TRBD2. This CDR3 has 15 amino acids. The germline V gene encodes CDR1 KGHSH and CDR2 LQKENI. The CDR3 DNA reads as TGTGCCAGCCCACCACAAGCGGGGGCTCAAGAGACCCAGTACTTC. Its translation is CASPPQAGAQETQYF.

The gene calls are TRBV7-9 and TRBJ1-3; possible D gene TRBD1, 6 bases. Germline V lookup: CDR1 SEHNR, CDR2 FQNEAQ (reference sequence). V dropped 1 base and J dropped 1 base, with 8 bases sitting between them. CDR3 length: 15 residues. CDR3: CASSLDRASGNTIYF. The CDR3 DNA reads TGTGCCAGCAGCTTAGACAGGGCTTCTGGAAACACCATATATTTT. The full variable domain, in which reference TRBV7-9 and TRBJ1-3 provide the parts outside the CDR3, is DTGVSQNPRHKITKRGQNVTFRCDPISEHNRLYWYRQTLGQGPEFLTYFQNEAQLEKSRLLSDRFSAERPKGSFSTLEIQRTEQGDSAMYLCASSLDRASGNTIYFGEGSWLTVV.

This clonotype occurred many times. This chain connects TRBV19 to TRBJ2-4; 8 bases match TRBD1. The V segment lost 5 bases and the J segment 1 base; nucleotides outside the gene matches: 7. This CDR3 has 16 amino acids. Germline CDR1 LNHDA, CDR2 SQIVND (reference sequence). The CDR3 DNA sequence: TGTGCCAGTAGTGACAGGACAGGGACGGCCAAAAACATTCAGTACTTC. It encodes CASSDRTGTAKNIQYF.

This clonotype was seen ten or more times. This CDR3 reads CSASTPAGGAYNEQFF. Here the CDR3 DNA reads TGCAGTGCTTCAACTCCGGCGGGGGGCGCTTACAATGAGCAGTTCTTC. The chain has TRBV20-1 and TRBJ2-1; TRBD2 aligns across 8 bases. Germline V CDR1 and CDR2: DFQATT, SNEGSKA (reference sequence). V shed 5 bases, J shed 4 bases, and the junction held 13 bases outside the gene matches. The CDR3 totals 16 residues.

This clonotype has just a few counts. This sequence joins TRBV5-4 and TRBJ1-2, with D hard to call. This CDR3 contains 16 residues. Trimming removed 0 bases at V and 3 bases at J, with 15 bases between. Germline lookup yields CDR1 SGHNT and CDR2 YYREEE (reference sequence). The CDR3 nucleotides read TGTGCCAGCAGCTTGGGAGGCTCCTGGGAGGACTATGGCTACACCTTC. Protein sequence: CASSLGGSWEDYGYTF. Full variable domain (remainder filled in from reference TRBV5-4 and TRBJ1-2): ETGVTQSPTHLIKTRGQQVTLRCSSQSGHNTVSWYQQALGQGPQFIFQYYREEENGRGNFPPRFSGLQFPNYSSELNVNALELDDSALYLCASSLGGSWEDYGYTFGSGTRLTVV.

This clonotype appeared many times. V gene TRBV6-2 or TRBV6-3 combines with J gene TRBJ2-7, with no clear D. V was cut by 3 bases and J by 2 bases, with 11 bases left in between. The length of the CDR3 is 14 residues. Germline-derived CDR1 and CDR2 are MNHEY and SVGEGT. Here the CDR3 DNA reads TGTGCCAGCAGTTATGTCAGCAACACCTACGAGCAGTACTTC. It encodes CASSYVSNTYEQYF.

In its sample, this clonotype ranks as large. The rearrangement uses TRBV10-3 and TRBJ2-4; D is perhaps TRBD2 (5 bases). The length of the CDR3 is 15 residues. CDR1 is ENHRY, CDR2 SYGVKD, per germline. V lost 2 bases, J lost 0 bases, and 8 bases lay in between. The CDR3 loop is CAISEGLIAKNIQYF. Written as DNA, the CDR3 is TGTGCCATCAGTGAGGGACTCATAGCCAAAAACATTCAGTACTTC.

Many counts were recorded for this clonotype. V is TRBV7-6 and J is TRBJ2-7; D might be TRBD1 (5 bases). In germline, CDR1 is SGHVS, CDR2 FNYEAQ. With 5 bases removed from V and 2 bases from J, the gap between germline ends came to 13 bases. CDR3 size: 14 residues. The CDR3 DNA follows: TGTGCCAGCAGCCCCGGACACTGGGCCTACGAGCAGTACTTC. Amino acid sequence: CASSPGHWAYEQYF. Filled out from reference TRBV7-6 and TRBJ2-7, the complete variable domain reads GAGVSQSPRYKVTKRGQDVALRCDPISGHVSLYWYRQALGQGPEFLTYFNYEAQQDKSGLPNDRFSAERPEGSISTLTIQRTEQRDSAMYRCASSPGHWAYEQYFGPGTRLTVT.